The clone carrying this TCR beta chain was found many times. Its antigen is unidentified. Each TCR beta library was made by quantitative 5'-RACE that incorporated molecular barcodes. TCRdb itself ran the 5' RACE reads through MiXCR, one entry per CDR3 protein. The data contain about 460,000 distinct CDR3 sequences, roughly 5.3% of them singletons. The entry originates in a study of CD8 T cells in ankylosing spondylitis. Germline V CDR1 and CDR2: WSHSY, SAAADI. This CDR3 is 13 amino acids long. V was pared by 8 bases and J by 8 bases, with 3 bases of the junction left unmatched. Study-level findings and limits: Disease-linked clones displayed a CD8+ phenotype and appeared relatively rarely in peripheral blood. Matched synovial fluid from ankylosing spondylitis patients was reported to be enriched for disease-linked clones. Roughly 8 highly homologous variants made up a TCR beta motif that seemed to typify ankylosing spondylitis blood. Past research had described some motif variants in reactive arthritis synovial fluid and blood.

The source material was blood, either unsorted or a sorted T cell fraction (not recorded which). The clonotype was recovered from a male donor with ankylosing spondylitis. The chain joins TRBV10-2 to TRBJ1-4; the match to TRBD1 covers 12 bases. In DNA form, the CDR3 reads TGCGCCAGCGCCGGGACAGGGGGCGAAAAACTGTTTTTT. It encodes CASAGTGGEKLFF.